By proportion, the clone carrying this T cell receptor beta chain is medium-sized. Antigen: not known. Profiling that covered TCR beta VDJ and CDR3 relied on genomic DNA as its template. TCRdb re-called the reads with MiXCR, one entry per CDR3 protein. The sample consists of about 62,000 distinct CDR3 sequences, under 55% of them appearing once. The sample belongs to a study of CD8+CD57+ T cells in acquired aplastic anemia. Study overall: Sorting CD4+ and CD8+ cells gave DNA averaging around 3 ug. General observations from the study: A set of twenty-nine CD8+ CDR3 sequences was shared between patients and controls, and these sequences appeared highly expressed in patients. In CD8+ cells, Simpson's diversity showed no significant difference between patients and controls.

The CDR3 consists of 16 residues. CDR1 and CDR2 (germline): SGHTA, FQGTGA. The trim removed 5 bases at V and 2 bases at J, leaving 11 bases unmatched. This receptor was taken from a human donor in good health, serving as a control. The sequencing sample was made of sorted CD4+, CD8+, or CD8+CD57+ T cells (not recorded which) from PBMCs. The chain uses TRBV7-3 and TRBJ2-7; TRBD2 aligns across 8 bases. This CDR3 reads CASSLLRVAGTYEQYF. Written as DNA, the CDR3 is TGTGCCAGCAGCCTCCTGAGGGTAGCGGGGACCTACGAGCAGTACTTC.